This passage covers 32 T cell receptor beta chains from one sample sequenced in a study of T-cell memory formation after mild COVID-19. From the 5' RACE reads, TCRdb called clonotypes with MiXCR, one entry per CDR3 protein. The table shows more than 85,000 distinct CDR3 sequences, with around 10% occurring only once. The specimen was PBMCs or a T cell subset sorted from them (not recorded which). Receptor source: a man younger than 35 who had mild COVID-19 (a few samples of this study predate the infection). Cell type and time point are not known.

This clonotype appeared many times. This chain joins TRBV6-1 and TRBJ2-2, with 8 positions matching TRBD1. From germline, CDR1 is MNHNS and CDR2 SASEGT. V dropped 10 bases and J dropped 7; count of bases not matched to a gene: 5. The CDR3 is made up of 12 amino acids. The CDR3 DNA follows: TGTGCCATCGGGACAGGCGTCGGGGAGCTGTTTTTT. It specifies CAIGTGVGELFF.

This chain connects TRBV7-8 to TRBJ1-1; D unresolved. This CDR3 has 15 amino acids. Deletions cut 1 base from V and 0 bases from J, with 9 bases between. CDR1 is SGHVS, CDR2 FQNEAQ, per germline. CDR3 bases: TGTGCCAGCAGCTTAGAGGTCAAACTGAACACTGAAGCTTTCTTT. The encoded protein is CASSLEVKLNTEAFF.

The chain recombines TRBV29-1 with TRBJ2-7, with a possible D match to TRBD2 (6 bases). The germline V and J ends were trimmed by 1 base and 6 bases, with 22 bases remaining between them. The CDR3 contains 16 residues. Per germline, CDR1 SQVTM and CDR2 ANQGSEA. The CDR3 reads CSVEGVNMGIAAEQYF. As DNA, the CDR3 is TGCAGCGTTGAAGGGGTCAATATGGGGATAGCGGCCGAGCAGTACTTC.

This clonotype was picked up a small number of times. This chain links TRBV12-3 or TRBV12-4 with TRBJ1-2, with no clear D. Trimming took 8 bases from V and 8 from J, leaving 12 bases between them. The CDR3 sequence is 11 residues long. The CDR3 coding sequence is TGTGCCAGCCCAGCTCCTGGAGGCTACACCTTC. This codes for CASPAPGGYTF.

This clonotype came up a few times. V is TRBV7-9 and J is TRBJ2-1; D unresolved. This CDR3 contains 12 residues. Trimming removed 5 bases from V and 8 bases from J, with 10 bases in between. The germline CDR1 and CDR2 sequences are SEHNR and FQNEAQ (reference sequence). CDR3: CASSAAAHEQFF. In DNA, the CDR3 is TGTGCCAGCAGCGCCGCGGCGCATGAGCAGTTCTTC. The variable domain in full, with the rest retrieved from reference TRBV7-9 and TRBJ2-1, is DTGVSQNPRHKITKRGQNVTFRCDPISEHNRLYWYRQTLGQGPEFLTYFQNEAQLEKSRLLSDRFSAERPKGSFSTLEIQRTEQGDSAMYLCASSAAAHEQFFGPGTRLTVL.

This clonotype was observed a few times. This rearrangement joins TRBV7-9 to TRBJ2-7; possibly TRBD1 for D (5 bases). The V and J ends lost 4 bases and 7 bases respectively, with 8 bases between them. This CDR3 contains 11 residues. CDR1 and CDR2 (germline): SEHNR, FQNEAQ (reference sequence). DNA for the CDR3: TGTGCCAGCAGCTCAGGGTGGGAGCAGTACGTC. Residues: CASSSGWEQYV.

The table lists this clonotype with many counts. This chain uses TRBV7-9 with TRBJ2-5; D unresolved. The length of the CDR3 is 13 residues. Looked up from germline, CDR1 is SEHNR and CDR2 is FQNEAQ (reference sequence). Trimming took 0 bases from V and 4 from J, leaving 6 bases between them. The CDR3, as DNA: TGTGCCAGCAGCTTAGCGCTGGGAGAGACCCAGTACTTC. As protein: CASSLALGETQYF.

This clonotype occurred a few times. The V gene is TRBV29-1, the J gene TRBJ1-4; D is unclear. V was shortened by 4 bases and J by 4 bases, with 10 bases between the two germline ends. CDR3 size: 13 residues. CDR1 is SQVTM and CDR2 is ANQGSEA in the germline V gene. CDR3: CSVVVEINEKLFF. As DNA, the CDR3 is TGCAGCGTTGTGGTAGAAATTAATGAAAAACTGTTTTTT.

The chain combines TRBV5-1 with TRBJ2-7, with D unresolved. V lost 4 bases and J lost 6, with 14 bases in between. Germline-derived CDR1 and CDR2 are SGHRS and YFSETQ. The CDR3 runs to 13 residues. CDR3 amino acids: CASSPPQGPEQYV. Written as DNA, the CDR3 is TGCGCCAGCAGCCCACCCCAAGGGCCCGAGCAGTACGTC.

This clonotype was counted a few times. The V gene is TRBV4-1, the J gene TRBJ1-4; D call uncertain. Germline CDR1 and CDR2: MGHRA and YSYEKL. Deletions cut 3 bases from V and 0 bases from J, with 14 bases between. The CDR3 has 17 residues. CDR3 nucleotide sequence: TGCGCCAGCAGCCAGGGCTATCAGACTGCAACTAATGAAAAACTGTTTTTT. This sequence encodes CASSQGYQTATNEKLFF.

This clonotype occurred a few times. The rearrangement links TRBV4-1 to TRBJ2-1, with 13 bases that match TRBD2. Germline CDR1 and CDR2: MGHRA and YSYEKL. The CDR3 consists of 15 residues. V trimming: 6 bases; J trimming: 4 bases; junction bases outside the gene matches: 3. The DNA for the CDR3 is TGCGCCAGCAGTTCGACTAGCGGGGGGTACAATGAGCAGTTCTTC. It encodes CASSSTSGGYNEQFF.

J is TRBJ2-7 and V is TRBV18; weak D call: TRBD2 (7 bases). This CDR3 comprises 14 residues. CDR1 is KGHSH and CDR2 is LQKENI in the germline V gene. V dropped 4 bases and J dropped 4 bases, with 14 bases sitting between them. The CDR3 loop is CASSLAGAGYEQYF. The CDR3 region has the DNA TGTGCCAGCTCACTCGCGGGGGCGGGTTACGAGCAGTACTTC.

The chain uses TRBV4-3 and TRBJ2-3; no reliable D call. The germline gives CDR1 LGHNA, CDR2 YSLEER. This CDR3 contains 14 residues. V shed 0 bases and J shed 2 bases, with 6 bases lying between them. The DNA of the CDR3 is TGCGCCAGCAGCCAAGATGGATACACAGATACGCAGTATTTT. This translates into CASSQDGYTDTQYF.

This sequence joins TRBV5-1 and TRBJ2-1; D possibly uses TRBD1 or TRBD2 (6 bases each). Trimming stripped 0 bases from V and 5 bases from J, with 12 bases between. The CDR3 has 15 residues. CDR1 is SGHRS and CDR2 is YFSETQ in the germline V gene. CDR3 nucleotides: TGCGCCAGCAGCTTGGTTGGGGGGCTGGACAATGAGCAGTTCTTC. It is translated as CASSLVGGLDNEQFF. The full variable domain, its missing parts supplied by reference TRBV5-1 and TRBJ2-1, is KAGVTQTPRYLIKTRGQQVTLSCSPISGHRSVSWYQQTPGQGLQFLFEYFSETQRNKGNFPGRFSGRQFSNSRSEMNVSTLELGDSALYLCASSLVGGLDNEQFFGPGTRLTVL.

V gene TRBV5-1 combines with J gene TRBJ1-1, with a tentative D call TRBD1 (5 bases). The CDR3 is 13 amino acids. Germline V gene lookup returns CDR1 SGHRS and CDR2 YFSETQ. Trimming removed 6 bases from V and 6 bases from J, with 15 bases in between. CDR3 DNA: TGCGCCAGCAACCCCGGAGGAGGGGCTGAAGCTTTCTTT. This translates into CASNPGGGAEAFF.

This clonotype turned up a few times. CDR3 in DNA: TGCAGCGTTGTTGTAGCGGGGGGTTTTAATGAGCAGTTCTTC. Protein: CSVVVAGGFNEQFF. This sequence joins TRBV29-1 and TRBJ2-1; TRBD2 agrees at 10 bases. V lost 4 bases, J lost 7 bases, and 7 bases stayed unmatched. This CDR3 comprises 14 residues. Germline CDR1 and CDR2: SQVTM and ANQGSEA.

CDR3 coding DNA: TGTGCCAGCAGTTTTTATGAGGGGAGCATGGATACGCAGTATTTT. Encoded protein: CASSFYEGSMDTQYF. This rearrangement joins TRBV27 to TRBJ2-3; D may be TRBD1 or TRBD2 (5 bases each). Trimming removed 3 bases from V and 6 bases from J, with 16 bases in between. The CDR3 consists of 15 residues. The germline V gene encodes CDR1 MNHEY and CDR2 SMNVEV (reference sequence).

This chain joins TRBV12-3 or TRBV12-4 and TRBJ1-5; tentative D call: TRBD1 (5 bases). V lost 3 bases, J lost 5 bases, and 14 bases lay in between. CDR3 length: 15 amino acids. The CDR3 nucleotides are TGTGCCAGCAGTTTCTCTATGGGCAGGGATCAGCCCCAGCATTTT. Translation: CASSFSMGRDQPQHF.

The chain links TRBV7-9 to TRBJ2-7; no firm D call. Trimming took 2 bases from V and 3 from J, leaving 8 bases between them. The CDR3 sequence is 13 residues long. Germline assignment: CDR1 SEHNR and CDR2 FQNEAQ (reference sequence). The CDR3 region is CASSLSFLYEQYF. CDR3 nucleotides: TGTGCCAGCAGCTTAAGCTTCCTCTACGAGCAGTACTTC.

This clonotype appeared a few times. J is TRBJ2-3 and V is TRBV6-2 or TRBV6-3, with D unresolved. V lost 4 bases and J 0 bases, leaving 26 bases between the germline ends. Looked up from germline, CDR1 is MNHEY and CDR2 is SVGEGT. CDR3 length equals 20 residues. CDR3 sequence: CASSLSHPSLVPRSTDTQYF. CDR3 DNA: TGTGCCAGCAGTTTGTCGCACCCCTCCCTGGTGCCTAGGAGCACAGATACGCAGTATTTT.

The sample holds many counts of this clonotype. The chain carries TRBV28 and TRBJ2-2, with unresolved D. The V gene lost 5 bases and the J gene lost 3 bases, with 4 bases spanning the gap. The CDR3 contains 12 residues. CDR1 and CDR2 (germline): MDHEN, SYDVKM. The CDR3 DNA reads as TGTGCCAGCAGTGCCTACACCGGGGAGCTGTTTTTT. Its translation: CASSAYTGELFF.

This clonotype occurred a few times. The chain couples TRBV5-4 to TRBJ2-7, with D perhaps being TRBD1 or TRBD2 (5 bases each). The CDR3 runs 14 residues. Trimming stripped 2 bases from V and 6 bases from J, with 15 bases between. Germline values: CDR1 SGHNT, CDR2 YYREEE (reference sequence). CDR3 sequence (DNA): TGTGCCAGCAGCTTCATAGGGGAAGAGGGCGAGCAGTACTTC. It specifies CASSFIGEEGEQYF.

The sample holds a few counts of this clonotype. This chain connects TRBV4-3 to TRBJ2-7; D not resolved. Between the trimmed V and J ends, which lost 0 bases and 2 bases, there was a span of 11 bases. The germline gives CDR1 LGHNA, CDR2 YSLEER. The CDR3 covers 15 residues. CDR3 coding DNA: TGCGCCAGCAGCCAAGAAATAGGTTCCACCTACGAGCAGTACTTC. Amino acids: CASSQEIGSTYEQYF.

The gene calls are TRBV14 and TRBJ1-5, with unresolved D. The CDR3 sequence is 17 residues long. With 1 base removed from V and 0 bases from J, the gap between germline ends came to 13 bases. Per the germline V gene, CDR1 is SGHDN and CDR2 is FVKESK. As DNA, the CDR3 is TGTGCCAGCAGCCAAGTAGAAGGATGGGATAGCAATCAGCCCCAGCATTTT. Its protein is CASSQVEGWDSNQPQHF.

The CDR3 DNA sequence: TGTGCCAGCAGCCCTCCCGGCACTTTTAGTGGCTACACCTTC. Protein product: CASSPPGTFSGYTF. This rearrangement joins TRBV6-5 to TRBJ1-2; unclear D gene. This CDR3 is 14 amino acids long. V was pared by 6 bases and J by 7 bases, with 18 bases between. The germline V gene has CDR1 MNHEY and CDR2 SVGAGI.

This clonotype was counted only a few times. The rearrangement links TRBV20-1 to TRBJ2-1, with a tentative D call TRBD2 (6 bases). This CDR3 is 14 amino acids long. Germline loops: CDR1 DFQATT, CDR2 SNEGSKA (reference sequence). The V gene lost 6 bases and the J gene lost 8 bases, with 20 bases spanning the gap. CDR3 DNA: TGCAGTGCCCCGGGACTCCGGATGGTTGATGAGCAGTTCTTC. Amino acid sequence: CSAPGLRMVDEQFF.

The CDR3 spells CASIQDRSNNATNEKLFF. As DNA, the CDR3 is TGTGCCAGCATCCAAGACAGGAGTAATAATGCAACTAATGAAAAACTGTTTTTT. The chain couples TRBV5-6 to TRBJ1-4; a weak D match, TRBD1 (6 bases). V lost 6 bases, J lost 0 bases, and 21 bases lay in between. CDR1 is SGHDT, CDR2 YYEEEE, per germline. The CDR3 runs to 18 residues.

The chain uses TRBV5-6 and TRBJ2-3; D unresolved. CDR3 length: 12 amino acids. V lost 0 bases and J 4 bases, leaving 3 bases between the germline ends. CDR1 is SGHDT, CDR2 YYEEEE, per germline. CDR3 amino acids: CASSLASDTQYF. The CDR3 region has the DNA TGTGCCAGCAGCTTGGCCTCAGATACGCAGTATTTT. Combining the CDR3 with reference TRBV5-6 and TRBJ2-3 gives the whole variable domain DAGVTQSPTHLIKTRGQQVTLRCSPKSGHDTVSWYQQALGQGPQFIFQYYEEEERQRGNFPDRFSGHQFPNYSSELNVNALLLGDSALYLCASSLASDTQYFGPGTRLTVL.

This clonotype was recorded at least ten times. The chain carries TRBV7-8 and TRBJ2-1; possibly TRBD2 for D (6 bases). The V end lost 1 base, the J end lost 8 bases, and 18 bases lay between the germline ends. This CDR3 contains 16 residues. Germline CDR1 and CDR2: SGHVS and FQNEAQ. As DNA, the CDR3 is TGTGCCAGCAGCTTAGACAGGATGCGGGGTCCGGATGAGCAGTTCTTC. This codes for CASSLDRMRGPDEQFF.

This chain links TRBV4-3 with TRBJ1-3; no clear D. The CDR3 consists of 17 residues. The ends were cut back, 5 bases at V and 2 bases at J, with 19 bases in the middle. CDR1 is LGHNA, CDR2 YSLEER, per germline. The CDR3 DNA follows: TGCGCCAGCAGCTTGTTTCAAGCGGCAGCGGCTGGAAACACCATATATTTT. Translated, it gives CASSLFQAAAAGNTIYF.

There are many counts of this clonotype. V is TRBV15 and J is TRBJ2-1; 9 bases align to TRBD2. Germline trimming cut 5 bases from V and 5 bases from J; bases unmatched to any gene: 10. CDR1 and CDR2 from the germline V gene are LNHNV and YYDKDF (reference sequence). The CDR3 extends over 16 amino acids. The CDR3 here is CATSPRLGGGDNEQFF. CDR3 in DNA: TGTGCCACCAGCCCCCGTCTAGGCGGGGGGGACAATGAGCAGTTCTTC.

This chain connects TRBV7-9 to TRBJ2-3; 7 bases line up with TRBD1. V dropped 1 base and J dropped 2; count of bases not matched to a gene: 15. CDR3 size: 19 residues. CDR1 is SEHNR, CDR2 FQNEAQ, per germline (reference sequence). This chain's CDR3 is CASSLVSAGGSGITDTQYF. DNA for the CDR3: TGTGCCAGCAGCTTAGTTTCGGCAGGGGGAAGTGGAATCACAGATACGCAGTATTTT.